Below, one T cell receptor (beta chain) is given with its context. The sample originates from a study of blood T cell repertoires in COVID-19. Study-wide background: T cells, B-cell-depleted T cells, or PBMCs provided the cDNA or gDNA that served as material.

Sequenced by immunoSEQ multiplex PCR; TCRdb stores in-frame clones only, minus some. The table lists about 98,000 clones, more than 70% of them singletons. This sequence was found in a man aged 70-80 years with acute or convalescent COVID-19. Specimen: peripheral blood.

For the CDR3, the DNA is TGTGCCGGCCTCGGGAAGTATGGCTACACCTTC. Translation gives CAGLGKYGYTF. This chain links TRBV27 with TRBJ1-2; D is unclear. The CDR3 runs to 11 residues. Germline CDR1 MNHEY, CDR2 SMNVEV (reference sequence). Trimming took 11 bases from V and 5 from J, leaving 12 bases between them.